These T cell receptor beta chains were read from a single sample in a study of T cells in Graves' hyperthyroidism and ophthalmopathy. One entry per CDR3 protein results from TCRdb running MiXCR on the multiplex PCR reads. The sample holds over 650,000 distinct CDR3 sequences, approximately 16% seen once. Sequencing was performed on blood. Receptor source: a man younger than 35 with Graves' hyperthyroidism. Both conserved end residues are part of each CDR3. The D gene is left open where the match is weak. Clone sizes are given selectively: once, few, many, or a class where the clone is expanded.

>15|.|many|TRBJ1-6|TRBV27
CASSLYFSYNSPLHF
TGTGCCAGCAGTCTATACTTTTCCTATAATTCACCCCTCCACTTT
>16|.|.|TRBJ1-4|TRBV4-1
CASSQVFGTLNEKLFF
TGCGCCAGCAGCCAAGTCTTCGGGACTCTCAATGAAAAACTGTTTTTT
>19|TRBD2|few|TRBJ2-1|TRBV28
CASSLLGGNAGTGGNEQFF
TGTGCCAGCAGTTTATTGGGGGGAAACGCGGGAACGGGGGGGAATGAGCAGTTCTTC
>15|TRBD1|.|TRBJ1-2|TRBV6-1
CASSVRTGPNYGYTF
TGTGCCAGCAGTGTTCGGACAGGGCCCAACTATGGCTACACCTTC
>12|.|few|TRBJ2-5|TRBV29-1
CSVVRGQETQYF
TGCAGCGTTGTGAGGGGCCAAGAGACCCAGTACTTC
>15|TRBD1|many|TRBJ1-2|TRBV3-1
CASSQARQGTYGYTF
TGTGCCAGCAGCCAAGCCCGACAGGGGACCTATGGCTACACCTTC
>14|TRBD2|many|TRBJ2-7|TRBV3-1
CASSHSGSGNEQYF
TGTGCCAGCAGTCATAGCGGGAGCGGCAACGAGCAGTACTTC
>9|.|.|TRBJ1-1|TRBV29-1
CSVDHGAFF
TGCAGCGTTGATCACGGGGCTTTCTTT
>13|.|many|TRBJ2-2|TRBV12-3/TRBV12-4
CASTIGRAGELFF
TGTGCCAGCACTATAGGGCGCGCCGGGGAGCTGTTTTTT
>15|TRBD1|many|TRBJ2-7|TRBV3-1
CASSQGTGGYYEQYF
TGTGCCAGCAGCCAAGGGACAGGGGGCTACTACGAGCAGTACTTC
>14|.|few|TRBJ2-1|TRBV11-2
CASRAGTYYNEQFF
TGTGCCAGTCGCGCGGGGACATACTACAATGAGCAGTTCTTC
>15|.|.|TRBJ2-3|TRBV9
CASSVRGTSTDTQYF
TGTGCCAGCAGCGTACGGGGTACTAGCACAGATACGCAGTATTTT
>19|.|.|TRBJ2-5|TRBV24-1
CATSDFGPPYRGGQETQYF
TGTGCCACCAGTGATTTTGGACCGCCTTACAGAGGGGGTCAAGAGACCCAGTACTTC
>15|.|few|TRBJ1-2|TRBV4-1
CASSQSRTGNYGYTF
TGCGCCAGCAGCCAATCCCGAACAGGGAACTATGGCTACACCTTC
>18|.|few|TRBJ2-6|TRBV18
CASSPGIAGLSGANVLTF
TGTGCCAGCTCACCAGGGATTGCAGGGCTCTCTGGGGCCAACGTCCTGACTTTC
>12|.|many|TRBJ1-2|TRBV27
CASRDGNYGYTF
TGTGCCAGCCGGGACGGAAACTATGGCTACACCTTC
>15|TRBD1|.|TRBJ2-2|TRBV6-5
CASSYDRAYSGELFF
TGTGCCAGCAGTTACGACAGGGCTTATTCCGGGGAGCTGTTTTTT
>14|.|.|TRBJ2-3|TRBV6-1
CASIPPGSTDTQYF
TGTGCCAGCATCCCCCCGGGCAGCACAGATACGCAGTATTTT
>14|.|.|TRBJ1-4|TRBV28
CASSDAGATTELFF
TGTGCCAGCAGTGACGCAGGGGCGACTACAGAACTGTTTTTT
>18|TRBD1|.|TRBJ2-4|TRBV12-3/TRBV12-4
CASSLGTGASLANNIQYF
TGTGCCAGCAGCCTCGGGACAGGGGCTTCCTTAGCCAATAACATTCAGTACTTC
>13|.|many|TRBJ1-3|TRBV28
CASSFDAGNTIYF
TGTGCCAGCAGTTTTGACGCTGGAAACACCATATATTTT
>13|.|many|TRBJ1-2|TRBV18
CASSPGTIYGYTF
TGTGCCAGCTCACCAGGGACAATCTATGGCTACACCTTC
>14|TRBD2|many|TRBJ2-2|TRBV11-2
CASASSGKGGELFF
TGTGCCAGCGCTTCTAGCGGGAAGGGCGGGGAGCTGTTTTTT
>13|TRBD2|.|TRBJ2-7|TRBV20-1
CSAPRAGEGEQYF
TGCAGTGCTCCAAGGGCGGGAGAGGGCGAGCAGTACTTC
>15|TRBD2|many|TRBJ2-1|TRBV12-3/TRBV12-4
CASRAGTSAYNEQFF
TGTGCCAGCAGGGCCGGGACTAGCGCGTACAATGAGCAGTTCTTC
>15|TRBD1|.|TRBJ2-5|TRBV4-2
CASSREGAGGETQYF
TGTGCCAGCAGCCGAGAGGGGGCCGGCGGCGAGACCCAGTACTTC
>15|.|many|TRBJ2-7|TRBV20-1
CSAKAGAGNVNEQYF
TGCAGTGCCAAAGCAGGGGCAGGGAACGTCAACGAGCAGTACTTC
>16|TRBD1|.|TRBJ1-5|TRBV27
CASASQRTGQDQPQHF
TGTGCCAGCGCATCGCAAAGGACAGGGCAAGACCAGCCCCAGCATTTT
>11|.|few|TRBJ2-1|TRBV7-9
CASSPAFEQFF
TGTGCCAGCAGCCCTGCGTTTGAGCAGTTCTTC
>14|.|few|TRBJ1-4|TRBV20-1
CSARVSEKGEKLFF
TGCAGTGCTAGAGTGTCAGAGAAGGGTGAAAAACTGTTTTTT
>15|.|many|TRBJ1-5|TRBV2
CASSVRRGTLQPQHF
TGTGCCAGCAGTGTTAGAAGGGGAACCCTTCAGCCCCAGCATTTT
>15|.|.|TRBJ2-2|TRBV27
CASSSIADPTGELFF
TGTGCCAGCAGTTCCATAGCGGACCCCACCGGGGAGCTGTTTTTT
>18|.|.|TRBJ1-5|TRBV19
CASSIDIRGRRFNQPQHF
TGTGCCAGTAGTATAGATATACGCGGCCGCCGTTTCAATCAGCCCCAGCATTTT
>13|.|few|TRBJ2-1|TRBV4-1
CASSRKAGDEQFF
TGCGCCAGCAGCCGCAAGGCAGGGGATGAGCAGTTCTTC
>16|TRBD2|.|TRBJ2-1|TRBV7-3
CASSLGLGGVYNEQFF
TGTGCCAGCAGCTTGGGACTAGGGGGGGTATACAATGAGCAGTTCTTC
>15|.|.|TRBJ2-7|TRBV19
CASSIGSGGSYEQYF
TGTGCCAGTAGTATCGGGTCTGGGGGTTCCTACGAGCAGTACTTC
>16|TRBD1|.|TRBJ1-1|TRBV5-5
CASSLGGGQGAAEALF
TGTGCCAGCAGCTTGGGGGGCGGACAGGGGGCGGCTGAAGCTCTCTTT
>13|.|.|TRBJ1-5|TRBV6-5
CASSSLVNQPQHF
TGTGCCAGCAGTTCTCTCGTCAATCAGCCCCAGCATTTT
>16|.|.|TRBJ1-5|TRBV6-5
CASSYRGRVTNQPQHF
TGTGCCAGCAGTTACAGAGGCAGGGTTACCAATCAGCCCCAGCATTTT
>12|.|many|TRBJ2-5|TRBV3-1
CASSQTKETQYF
TGTGCCAGCAGCCAAACTAAAGAGACCCAGTACTTC
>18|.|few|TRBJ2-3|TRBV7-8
CASSLGRQSPLGTDTQYF
TGTGCCAGCAGCTTAGGGAGGCAAAGCCCCCTAGGCACAGATACGCAGTATTTT
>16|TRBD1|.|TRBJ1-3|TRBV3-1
CASSPPGRGLGNTIYF
TGTGCCAGCAGCCCGCCCGGCAGGGGGTTAGGAAACACCATATATTTT
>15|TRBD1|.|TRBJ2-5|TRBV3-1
CASSTRDSEWETQYF
TGTGCCAGCAGCACACGGGACAGCGAATGGGAGACCCAGTACTTC
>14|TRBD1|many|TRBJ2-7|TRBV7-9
CASSLNRGGHEQYF
TGTGCCAGCAGCTTAAACAGGGGCGGCCACGAGCAGTACTTC
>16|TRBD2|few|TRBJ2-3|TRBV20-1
CSASSTSGRAADTQYF
TGCAGTGCTAGCTCCACTAGCGGGAGGGCCGCAGATACGCAGTATTTT
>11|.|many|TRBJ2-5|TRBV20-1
CSATREETQYF
TGCAGTGCTACCAGGGAAGAGACCCAGTACTTC
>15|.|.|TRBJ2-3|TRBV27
CASSLVQQGTDTQYF
TGTGCCAGCAGTTTAGTACAGCAGGGGACGGATACGCAGTATTTT
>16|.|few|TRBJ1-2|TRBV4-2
CASSQVGSGDSNGYTF
TGTGCCAGCAGCCAAGTGGGTTCAGGGGATAGTAATGGCTACACCTTC
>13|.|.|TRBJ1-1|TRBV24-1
CATGNRLNTEAFF
TGTGCCACAGGGAACAGATTGAACACTGAAGCTTTCTTT
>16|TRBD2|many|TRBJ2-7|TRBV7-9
CASSPRLAGGLSEQYF
TGTGCCAGCAGCCCCCGACTAGCGGGAGGGCTCAGCGAGCAGTACTTC
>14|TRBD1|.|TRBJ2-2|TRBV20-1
CSAFTGGGTGELFF
TGCAGTGCCTTCACAGGGGGCGGCACCGGGGAGCTGTTTTTT
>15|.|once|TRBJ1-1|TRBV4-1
CASSLKQVGVTEAFF
TGCGCCAGCAGCCTTAAACAGGTCGGGGTCACTGAAGCTTTCTTT